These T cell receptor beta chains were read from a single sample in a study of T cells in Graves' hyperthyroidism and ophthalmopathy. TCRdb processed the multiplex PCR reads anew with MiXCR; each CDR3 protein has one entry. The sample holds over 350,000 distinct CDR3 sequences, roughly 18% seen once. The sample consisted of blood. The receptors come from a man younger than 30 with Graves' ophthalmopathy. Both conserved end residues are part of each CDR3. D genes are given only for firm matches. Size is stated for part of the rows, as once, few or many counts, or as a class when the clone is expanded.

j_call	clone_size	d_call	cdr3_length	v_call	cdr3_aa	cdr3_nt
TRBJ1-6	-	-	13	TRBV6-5	CASSYGYNSPLHF	TGTGCCAGCAGTTACGGTTATAATTCACCCCTCCACTTT
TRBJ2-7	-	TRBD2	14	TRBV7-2	CASRLAGGSGERYF	TGTGCCAGCAGACTAGCGGGGGGGTCGGGGGAGCGGTACTTC
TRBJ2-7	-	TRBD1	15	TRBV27	CASSYGGRGFYEQYF	TGTGCCAGCAGTTACGGCGGCAGGGGGTTTTACGAGCAGTACTTC
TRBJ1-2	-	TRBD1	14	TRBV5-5	CASSLGDRAYGYTF	TGTGCCAGCAGCTTGGGGGACAGGGCCTATGGCTACACCTTC
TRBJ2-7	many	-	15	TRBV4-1	CASSQAADSNYEQYF	TGCGCCAGCAGCCAAGCCGCTGACAGTAACTACGAGCAGTACTTC
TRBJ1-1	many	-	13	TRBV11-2	CASRQAGKNEAFF	TGTGCCAGCAGGCAAGCGGGGAAGAATGAAGCTTTCTTT
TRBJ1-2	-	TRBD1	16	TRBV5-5	CASSSTQGALNYGYTF	TGTGCCAGCAGCTCAACACAGGGGGCGCTGAACTATGGCTACACCTTC
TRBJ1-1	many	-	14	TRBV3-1	CASSQGGRGTEAFF	TGTGCCAGCAGCCAAGGAGGGAGGGGCACTGAAGCTTTCTTT
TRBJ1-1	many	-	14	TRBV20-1	CSAREVGPNTEAFF	TGCAGTGCTAGAGAAGTAGGTCCGAACACTGAAGCTTTCTTT
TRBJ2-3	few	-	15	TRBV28	CASSLGAEPTDTQYF	TGTGCCAGCAGCCTAGGGGCGGAGCCCACAGATACGCAGTATTTT
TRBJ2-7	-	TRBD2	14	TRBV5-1	CASSLGAGDSEQYF	TGCGCCAGCAGCTTGGGTGCGGGAGATAGCGAGCAGTACTTC
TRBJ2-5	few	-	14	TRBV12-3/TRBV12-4	CASTRGAGEETQYF	TGTGCCAGCACCCGGGGGGCTGGGGAAGAGACCCAGTACTTC
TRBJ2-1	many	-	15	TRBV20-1	CSSWDGESSYNEQFF	TGCAGTTCCTGGGATGGGGAGAGCTCCTACAATGAGCAGTTCTTC
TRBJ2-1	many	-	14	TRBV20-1	CSASRGAAYNEQFF	TGCAGTGCTAGTCGGGGGGCGGCCTACAATGAGCAGTTCTTC
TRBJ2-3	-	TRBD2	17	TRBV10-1	CASSEGTAGGPSDTQYF	TGCGCCAGCAGCGAAGGGACCGCGGGGGGGCCAAGTGATACGCAGTATTTT
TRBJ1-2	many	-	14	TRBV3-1	CASSQRTVHPGYTF	TGTGCCAGCAGCCAAAGGACAGTCCATCCGGGCTACACCTTC
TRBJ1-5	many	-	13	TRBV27	CASSLMDNQPQHF	TGTGCCAGCAGTTTAATGGACAATCAGCCCCAGCATTTT
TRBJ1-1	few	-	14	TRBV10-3	CAISLDQGTTEAFF	TGTGCCATCAGCCTCGACCAGGGAACAACTGAAGCTTTCTTT
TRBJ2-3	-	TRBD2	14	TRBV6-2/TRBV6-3	CASSSGTSGDTQYF	TGTGCCAGCAGTTCCGGGACTAGCGGGGATACGCAGTATTTT
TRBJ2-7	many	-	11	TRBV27	CASVRDYEQYF	TGTGCCAGCGTAAGAGATTACGAGCAGTACTTC
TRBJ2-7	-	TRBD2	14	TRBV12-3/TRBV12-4	CASSLETSSLEQYF	TGTGCCAGCAGTTTAGAGACTAGCTCTTTGGAGCAGTACTTC
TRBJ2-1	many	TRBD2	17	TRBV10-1	CASSPSLAGHGLDEQFF	TGCGCCAGCAGTCCATCCTTAGCGGGGCATGGGTTGGATGAGCAGTTCTTC
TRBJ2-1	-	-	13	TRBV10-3	CAIGSGEYNEQFF	TGTGCCATCGGGTCGGGCGAGTACAATGAGCAGTTCTTC
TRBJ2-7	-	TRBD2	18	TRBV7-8	CASSPSTGLAARSYEQYF	TGTGCCAGCAGCCCCTCCACGGGACTAGCGGCGCGCTCCTACGAGCAGTACTTC
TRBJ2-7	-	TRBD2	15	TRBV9	CASSVEGSGNYEQYF	TGTGCCAGCAGCGTAGAGGGGAGCGGGAACTACGAGCAGTACTTC
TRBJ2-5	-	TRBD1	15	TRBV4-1	CASSQPRDRGVGLYF	TGCGCCAGCAGCCAGCCTCGGGACAGGGGGGTAGGATTGTACTTC
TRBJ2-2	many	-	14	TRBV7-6	CASSLSGTAGELFF	TGTGCCAGCAGCTTGTCGGGGACCGCCGGGGAGCTGTTTTTT
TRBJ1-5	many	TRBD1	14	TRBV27	CASSSQGAGQPQHF	TGTGCCAGCAGTTCTCAGGGGGCAGGACAGCCCCAGCATTTT
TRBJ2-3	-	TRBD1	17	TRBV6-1	CASSEDRALSFPDTQYF	TGTGCCAGCAGCGAGGACAGGGCTTTGTCTTTCCCAGATACGCAGTATTTT
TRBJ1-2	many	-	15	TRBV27	CASSQHAGSNYGYTF	TGTGCCAGCAGTCAACATGCGGGGTCTAACTATGGCTACACCTTC
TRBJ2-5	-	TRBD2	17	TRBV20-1	CSARSSGASRTQETQYF	TGCAGTGCTAGGTCTAGCGGGGCCAGCAGGACCCAAGAGACCCAGTACTTC
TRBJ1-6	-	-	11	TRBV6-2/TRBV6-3	CASSPGQALHF	TGTGCCAGCAGCCCTGGTCAAGCCCTCCACTTT
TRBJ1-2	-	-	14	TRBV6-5	CASSYSTDGYGYTF	TGTGCCAGCAGTTACTCGACGGACGGCTATGGCTACACCTTC
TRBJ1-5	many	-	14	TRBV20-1	CSARGHSGGQPQHF	TGCAGTGCTAGAGGACATTCTGGCGGGCAGCCCCAGCATTTT
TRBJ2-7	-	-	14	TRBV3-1	CASSQYAGSYEQYF	TGTGCCAGCAGCCAATACGCGGGGAGCTACGAGCAGTACTTC
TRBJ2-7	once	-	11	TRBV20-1	CSAPTGYEQYF	TGCAGTGCTCCTACAGGGTACGAGCAGTACTTC
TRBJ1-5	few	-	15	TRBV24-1	CATSDHTVSNQPQHF	TGTGCCACCAGTGACCATACAGTGAGCAATCAGCCCCAGCATTTT
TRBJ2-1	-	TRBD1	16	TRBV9	CASSVGGTGDYNEQFF	TGTGCCAGCAGCGTAGGAGGGACAGGCGATTACAATGAGCAGTTCTTC
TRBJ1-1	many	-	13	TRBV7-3	CASSLSFRSEAFF	TGTGCCAGCAGCTTAAGTTTCCGGAGCGAAGCTTTCTTT
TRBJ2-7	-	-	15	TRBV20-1	CSARDARRVSYEQYF	TGCAGTGCTAGAGATGCGAGACGGGTCTCCTACGAGCAGTACTTC
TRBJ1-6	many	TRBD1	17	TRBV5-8	CASSNRDSLIGLSPLHF	TGTGCCAGCAGCAACAGGGACAGTTTGATCGGTTTGTCACCCCTCCACTTT
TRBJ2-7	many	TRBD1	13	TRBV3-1	CASSSDRGYEQYF	TGTGCCAGCAGCTCCGACAGGGGTTACGAGCAGTACTTC
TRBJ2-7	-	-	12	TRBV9	CASSVVTGEQYF	TGTGCCAGCAGCGTAGTTACGGGCGAGCAGTACTTC
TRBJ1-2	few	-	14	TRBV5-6	CASSHYGSPGGYTF	TGTGCCAGCAGCCACTACGGGTCTCCGGGGGGCTACACCTTC
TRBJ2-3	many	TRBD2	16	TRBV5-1	CASSLAGGAWTDTQYF	TGCGCCAGCAGCTTGGCGGGGGGGGCCTGGACAGATACGCAGTATTTT
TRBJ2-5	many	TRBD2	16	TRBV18	CASSPALLADQETQYF	TGTGCCAGCTCACCCGCCCTTCTAGCGGATCAAGAGACCCAGTACTTC
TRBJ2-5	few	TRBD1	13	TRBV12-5	CASALRQGETQYF	TGTGCTAGTGCCCTGCGACAGGGGGAGACCCAGTACTTC
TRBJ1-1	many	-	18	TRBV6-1	CASSERGRGAGRGSEAFF	TGTGCCAGCAGTGAAAGAGGGCGGGGAGCAGGGAGGGGTTCGGAAGCTTTCTTT
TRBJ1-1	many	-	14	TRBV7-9	CASSLRGVNTEAFF	TGCGCCAGCAGCTTGCGAGGTGTGAACACTGAAGCTTTCTTT
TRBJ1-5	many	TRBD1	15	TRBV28	CASTPRDRGNQPQHF	TGTGCCAGCACCCCCCGGGACAGGGGGAATCAGCCCCAGCATTTT